The subject of this entry is one T cell receptor beta chain. Its specificity is unknown. A second PCR of roughly 7 to 11 cycles used a sample-barcoded 5' primer and a J-beta primer mix. TCRdb called the 5' RACE reads again in MiXCR, with one record for every CDR3 protein. The table has hundreds of thousands of distinct CDR3 sequences, roughly three fifths seen once. This sample is drawn from a study of blood T cells in healthy people across ages. Whole-study context: Template-switching capture recovered about one barcoded beta molecule per two T cells.

Study conclusions and caveats: TCR beta diversity, measured per million T cells, fell in a roughly linear way with age.

This TCR was recovered from a middle-aged man in good health. Source material: blood.

The CDR3 bases are TGTGCCAGCAGCCCGGACCAGGTGGACATTCAGTACTTC. This translates into CASSPDQVDIQYF. This sequence joins TRBV12-3 or TRBV12-4 and TRBJ2-7; D is uncertain. TRBJ2-4 explains the end of the DNA better; the J call may be wrong. The CDR3 runs 13 residues.